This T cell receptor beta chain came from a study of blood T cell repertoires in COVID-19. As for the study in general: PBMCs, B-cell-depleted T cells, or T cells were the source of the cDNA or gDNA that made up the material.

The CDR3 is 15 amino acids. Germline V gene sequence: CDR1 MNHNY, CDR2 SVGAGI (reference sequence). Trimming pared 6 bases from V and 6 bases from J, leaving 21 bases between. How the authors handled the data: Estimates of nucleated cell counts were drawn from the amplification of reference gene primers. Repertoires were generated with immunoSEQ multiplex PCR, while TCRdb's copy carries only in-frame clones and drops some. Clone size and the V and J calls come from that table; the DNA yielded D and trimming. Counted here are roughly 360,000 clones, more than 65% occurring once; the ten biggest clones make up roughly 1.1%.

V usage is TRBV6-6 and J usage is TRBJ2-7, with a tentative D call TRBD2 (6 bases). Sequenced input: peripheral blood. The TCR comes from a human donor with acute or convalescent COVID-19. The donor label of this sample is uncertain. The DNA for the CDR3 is TGTGCCAGCAGGGGGGTTGGGGAGGTTCCCCTCGAGCAGTACTTC. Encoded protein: CASRGVGEVPLEQYF.